The next 4 T cell receptor beta chains were all read from a single sample in a study of tumor T cells in aggressive B-cell lymphoma. Assay used: immunoSEQ multiplex PCR; TCRdb lists only in-frame clones, some missing. The sample lists thousands of clones, approximately 94% occurring once. Sequenced material: tumor tissue. The receptors come from an adult with diffuse large B cell lymphoma.

The J gene is TRBJ2-2, the V gene TRBV7-3; 8 nucleotides match TRBD1. The CDR3 contains 15 residues. V shed 5 bases, J shed 4 bases, and the junction held 6 bases outside the gene matches. Germline values: CDR1 SGHTA, CDR2 FQGTGA. This CDR3 is CASSPTGGRTGELFF. The CDR3 DNA reads as TGTGCCAGCAGCCCAACAGGGGGTCGCACCGGGGAGCTGTTTTTT.

The rearrangement links TRBV19 to TRBJ2-1; perhaps TRBD1 as D (6 bases). This CDR3 region has 15 residues. Germline V CDR1 and CDR2: LNHDA, SQIVND (reference sequence). The germline V and J ends were trimmed by 3 bases and 2 bases, with 11 bases remaining between them. Here the CDR3 DNA reads TGTGCCAGTAGTATTGAACAGGGTACCTACAATGAGCAGTTCTTC. It yields the protein CASSIEQGTYNEQFF.

The chain uses TRBV5-4 and TRBJ1-1, with 7 bases matching TRBD1. The CDR3 has 15 amino acids. Unmatched junction bases numbered 7, after V lost 4 bases and J lost 1 base. CDR1 is SGHNT and CDR2 is YYREEE in the germline V gene (reference sequence). For the CDR3, the DNA is TGTGCCAGCAGCGAGGGACAGTATACGAACACTGAAGCTTTCTTT. This encodes CASSEGQYTNTEAFF. The entire variable domain, with the rest obtained from reference TRBV5-4 and TRBJ1-1, is as follows: ETGVTQSPTHLIKTRGQQVTLRCSSQSGHNTVSWYQQALGQGPQFIFQYYREEENGRGNFPPRFSGLQFPNYSSELNVNALELDDSALYLCASSEGQYTNTEAFFGQGTRLTVV.

The chain uses TRBV10-3 and TRBJ2-2; TRBD2 is a possible D gene (6 bases). Germline CDR1 reads ENHRY; CDR2 reads SYGVKD. This CDR3 region has 19 residues. Trimming took 6 bases from V and 2 from J, leaving 25 bases between them. The CDR3 DNA reads TGTGCCATCAGCGGGGACTTAGGGGTGGGTGGGCTCAACACCGGGGAGCTGTTTTTT. This encodes CAISGDLGVGGLNTGELFF.